This entry describes one T cell receptor (beta chain). This sample is part of a study of blood T cell repertoires in COVID-19. About the research overall: Sites across the United States, Italy and Spain contributed samples from acute and convalescent COVID-19. Sample material is recorded as cDNA or gDNA derived from T cells, B-cell-depleted T cells, or PBMCs.

Generated by immunoSEQ multiplex PCR, the TCRdb table keeps only in-frame clones and is missing some. The table shows some 78,000 clones, with approximately 91% occurring only once. Germline assignment: CDR1 SGHVS and CDR2 FQNEAQ. The CDR3 is made up of 14 amino acids. V gave up 4 bases and J gave up 0 bases, with 6 bases separating them. The clonotype was recovered from a man in his 70s with active or convalescent COVID-19. The rearrangement uses TRBV7-8 and TRBJ2-2, with D unresolved. Material for sequencing was peripheral blood. The DNA for the CDR3 is TGTGCCAGCAGCTCCACTCCGAACACCGGGGAGCTGTTTTTT. This gives the protein CASSSTPNTGELFF.